One and the same sample provided the 18 T cell receptor beta chains below, sequenced in a study of long-term antiretroviral therapy in people with HIV. Sequencing used immunoSEQ v3.0 at survey level. The repertoire was sequenced with immunoSEQ multiplex PCR; TCRdb's copy has only in-frame clones and lacks some. Among 25,000 to 35,000 clones listed, 90% to 95% were seen once. The material was unsorted PBMCs, obtained 3.1 years after starting antiretroviral therapy. These receptors were taken from a man aged 18-30 years with HIV.

The chain links TRBV4-1 to TRBJ2-7; the D gene is possibly TRBD2 (5 bases). CDR1 and CDR2 from the germline V gene are MGHRA and YSYEKL. The CDR3 sequence is 10 residues long. With 9 bases removed from V and 3 bases from J, the gap between germline ends came to 6 bases. The CDR3 sequence: CARGVYEQYF. The DNA of the CDR3 is TGCGCCAGGGGAGTCTACGAGCAGTACTTC.

The chain carries TRBV7-6 and TRBJ2-7, with 10 positions matching TRBD2. CDR1 is SGHVS and CDR2 is FNYEAQ in the germline V gene. The length of the CDR3 is 15 residues. V lost 2 bases and J lost 4; bases outside the gene matches: 5. The CDR3 loop reads CASSLSASGSYEQYF. In nucleotides, the CDR3 is TGTGCCAGCAGCTTATCGGCTAGCGGGAGTTACGAGCAGTACTTC. Using reference TRBV7-6 and TRBJ2-7 for the parts outside the CDR3, the full variable domain is GAGVSQSPRYKVTKRGQDVALRCDPISGHVSLYWYRQALGQGPEFLTYFNYEAQQDKSGLPNDRFSAERPEGSISTLTIQRTEQRDSAMYRCASSLSASGSYEQYFGPGTRLTVT.

The chain has TRBV14 and TRBJ1-1; D gene unclear. Trimming shortened V by 4 bases and J by 0 bases, and 9 bases separated the two germline ends. The CDR3 covers 14 residues. CDR1 is SGHDN and CDR2 is FVKESK in the germline V gene. The CDR3 DNA reads as TGTGCCAGCAGCCTTGATGCGATGAACACTGAAGCTTTCTTT. Translating gives CASSLDAMNTEAFF. Together with reference TRBV14 and TRBJ1-1, the CDR3 gives the full variable domain: EAGVTQFPSHSVIEKGQTVTLRCDPISGHDNLYWYRRVMGKEIKFLLHFVKESKQDESGMPNNRFLAERTGGTYSTLKVQPAELEDSGVYFCASSLDAMNTEAFFGQGTRLTVV.

The V and J genes are TRBV12-5 and TRBJ1-1; D unresolved. Germline values: CDR1 LGHNT, CDR2 FRNRAP. V shed 2 bases and J shed 8 bases, with 3 bases lying between them. This CDR3 region has 10 residues. The CDR3 sequence is CASGLPEAFF. In nucleotides, the CDR3 is TGTGCTAGTGGTTTGCCAGAAGCTTTCTTT.

The DNA of the CDR3 is TGTGCCAGCAACAGGACGGGCAATCAGCCCCAGCATTTT. The encoded protein is CASNRTGNQPQHF. This sequence joins TRBV21-1 and TRBJ1-5; the D segment call TRBD1 is taken from the table without a DNA check. TRBV21-1 constitutes a pseudogene. This CDR3 region has 13 residues.

Only one count was recorded for this clone. The chain recombines TRBV5-8 with TRBJ2-1; TRBD2 agrees at 14 bases. With V trimmed by 4 bases and J by 8 bases, 11 bases remained unmatched. CDR3 length equals 17 residues. Germline V gene sequence: CDR1 SGHTS, CDR2 YDEGEE. CDR3 in DNA: TGTGCCAGCAGCCCTGGGACTAGCGGGGGTGTGGGGGATGAGCAGTTCTTC. This translates into CASSPGTSGGVGDEQFF.

This chain links TRBV11-2 with TRBJ2-2; D gene ambiguous. CDR1 and CDR2 (germline): SGHAT, FQNNGV. V was shortened by 1 base and J by 6 bases, with 6 bases between the two germline ends. CDR3 length equals 13 residues. The CDR3 spells CASSLVLAGELFF. The CDR3 DNA follows: TGTGCCAGCAGCTTAGTGCTTGCCGGGGAGCTGTTTTTT.

This chain connects TRBV27 to TRBJ1-5, with a weak D call TRBD1 (5 bases). V lost 3 bases to trimming and J lost 8 bases, with 11 bases between them. CDR1 and CDR2 from the germline V gene are MNHEY and SMNVEV (reference sequence). This CDR3 spans 13 amino acids. CDR3 in DNA: TGTGCCAGCAGTTTGGAGGGGCGGGAGCCCCAGCATTTT. Its protein is CASSLEGREPQHF.

V is TRBV7-3 and J is TRBJ2-1; 10 bases are shared with TRBD2. The CDR3 extends over 16 amino acids. In germline, CDR1 is SGHTA, CDR2 FQGTGA. The V and J ends lost 5 bases and 4 bases, in that order; junction bases with no gene match: 8. The CDR3 bases are TGTGCCAGCAGCCCTCGAGCGGGAGGGGATTACAATGAGCAGTTCTTC. This encodes CASSPRAGGDYNEQFF.

The chain recombines TRBV15 with TRBJ1-3; D not certain. The germline V gene encodes CDR1 LNHNV and CDR2 YYDKDF (reference sequence). V was pared by 0 bases and J by 0 bases, with 12 bases between. This CDR3 region has 17 residues. The CDR3 bases are TGTGCCACCAGCAGAGATTATAAAGCCCTCTCTGGAAACACCATATATTTT. It codes for CATSRDYKALSGNTIYF.

The sample holds a few counts of this clone. The V call is TRBV11-1, the J call TRBJ2-3, with no clear D. The CDR3 spans 11 residues. Germline CDR1 is SGHAT and CDR2 is FQDESV (reference sequence). V shed 3 bases and J shed 6 bases, with 4 bases lying between them. The CDR3 DNA reads TGTGCCAGCAGCTTCAGTGATACGCAGTATTTT. Translating gives CASSFSDTQYF.

The chain has TRBV18 and TRBJ2-2; 8 positions agree with TRBD1. V was clipped by 5 bases and J by 0 bases; unmatched bases: 2. This CDR3 region has 15 residues. CDR1 KGHSH and CDR2 LQKENI come from the germline V gene. The DNA of the CDR3 is TGTGCCAGCTCAGGACAGGGTTCGAACACCGGGGAGCTGTTTTTT. Encoded protein: CASSGQGSNTGELFF.

The rearrangement uses TRBV10-3 and TRBJ2-1; 11 bases are a match to TRBD2. The junction had 21 bases not matched to a gene; V was cut back by 2 bases and J by 0 bases. The CDR3 consists of 23 residues. CDR1 is ENHRY and CDR2 is SYGVKD in the germline V gene. The chain's CDR3 is CAISEPPSVRTSGRGSSYNEQFF. CDR3 sequence (DNA): TGTGCCATCAGTGAGCCACCTAGCGTACGGACTAGCGGGCGTGGGAGCTCCTACAATGAGCAGTTCTTC.

The rearrangement joins TRBV11-3 to TRBJ1-2, with D uncertain. The V gene's germline CDR1 is SGHNT and CDR2 YENEEA. V was shortened by 2 bases and J by 4 bases, with 11 bases between the two germline ends. The CDR3 is 14 amino acids. As DNA, the CDR3 is TGTGCCAGCAGCTTAAAGAGGGATAGCTATGGCTACACCTTC. Its translation is CASSLKRDSYGYTF.

The chain carries TRBV6-4 and TRBJ1-2; 9 positions agree with TRBD1. J lost 3 bases, V lost 5 bases, and 16 bases had no gene match. The germline CDR1 and CDR2 sequences are MRHNA and SNTAGT. The CDR3 covers 18 residues. CDR3 residues: CASSLTRDRVSRHYGYTF. DNA for the CDR3: TGTGCCAGCAGTCTGACCCGGGACAGGGTGAGTAGGCACTATGGCTACACCTTC.

The chain has TRBV6-5 and TRBJ1-1; TRBD1 might be the D (6 bases). The CDR3 is made up of 14 amino acids. V was trimmed by 5 bases and J by 3 bases, leaving 13 bases between them. The germline V gene encodes CDR1 MNHEY and CDR2 SVGAGI. The CDR3 spells CASSRTVADTEAFF. The CDR3 nucleotides are TGTGCCAGCAGTCGGACAGTCGCCGACACTGAAGCTTTCTTT.

The chain is built from TRBV9 and TRBJ2-2, with 10 bases aligning to TRBD1. Per the germline V gene, CDR1 is SGDLS and CDR2 is YYNGEE. The CDR3 loop spans 16 amino acids. The V and J ends lost 3 bases and 7 bases, in that order; junction bases with no gene match: 9. Written as DNA, the CDR3 is TGTGCCAGCAGCGCTCGGGGACAGGGGTTTGGCGGGGAGCTGTTTTTT. It is translated as CASSARGQGFGGELFF.

V and J are TRBV9 and TRBJ2-1, with TRBD2 identical over 10 bases. CDR1 SGDLS and CDR2 YYNGEE come from the germline V gene. The CDR3 is 17 residues long. The ends lost 4 bases at V and 4 bases at J; junction bases unmatched: 11. The CDR3 bases are TGTGCCAGCAGCTTTCGATATAGCGGGGGGCGATACAATGAGCAGTTCTTC. As protein: CASSFRYSGGRYNEQFF.